In its sample, the clone carrying this TCR beta chain was seen many times. Its cognate antigen is unknown. The data were obtained in a study of early T cells in non-severe SARS-CoV-2 infection. As part of library construction, unique molecular identifiers were attached to individual cDNA molecules. TCRdb recomputed calls from the 5' RACE reads with MiXCR, one row per CDR3 protein. In the table there are approximately 52,000 distinct CDR3 sequences, 8% to 10% of which are singletons. CDR1 and CDR2 (germline): SGHTS, YDEGEE. This CDR3 is built from 11 residues. Trimming removed 4 bases at V and 6 bases at J, with 8 bases between. Study-level points and caveats: Anti-spike CD8 responses were favored in VDJdb matching, and private and CD4 specificities were missed.

V usage is TRBV5-8 and J usage is TRBJ2-7, with D unresolved. Sequencing was carried out using whole blood. The sequence derives from an adult who was a healthcare worker with PCR-confirmed SARS-CoV-2 infection or an uninfected control (not recorded which). The CDR3 spells CASSMLFEQYF. CDR3 sequence (DNA): TGTGCCAGCAGCATGTTGTTCGAGCAGTACTTC.